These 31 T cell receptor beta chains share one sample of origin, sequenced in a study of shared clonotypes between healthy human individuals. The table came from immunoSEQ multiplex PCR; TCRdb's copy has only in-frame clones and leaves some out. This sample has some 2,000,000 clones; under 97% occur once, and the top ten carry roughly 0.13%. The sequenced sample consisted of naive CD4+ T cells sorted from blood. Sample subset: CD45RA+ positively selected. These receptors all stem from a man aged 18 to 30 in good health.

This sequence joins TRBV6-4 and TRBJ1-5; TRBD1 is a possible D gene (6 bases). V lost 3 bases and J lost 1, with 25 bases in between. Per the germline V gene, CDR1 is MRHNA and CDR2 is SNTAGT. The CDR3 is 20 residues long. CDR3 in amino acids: CASSENWTVFFSGSNQPQHF. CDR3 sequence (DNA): TGTGCCAGCAGTGAAAACTGGACAGTTTTCTTCTCGGGGAGCAATCAGCCCCAGCATTTT.

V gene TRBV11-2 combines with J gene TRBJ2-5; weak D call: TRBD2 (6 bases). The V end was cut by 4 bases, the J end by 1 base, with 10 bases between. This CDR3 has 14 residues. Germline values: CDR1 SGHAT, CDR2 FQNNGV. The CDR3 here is CASSSAGTQETQYF. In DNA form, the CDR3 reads TGTGCCAGCAGCTCGGCGGGGACCCAAGAGACCCAGTACTTC.

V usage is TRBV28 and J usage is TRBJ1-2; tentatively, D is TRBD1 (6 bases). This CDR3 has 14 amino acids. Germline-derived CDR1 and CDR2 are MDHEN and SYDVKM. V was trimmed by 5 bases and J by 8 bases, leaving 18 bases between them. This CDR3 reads CASSAYGGARGYTF. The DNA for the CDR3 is TGTGCCAGCAGTGCCTACGGGGGCGCGAGGGGCTACACCTTC.

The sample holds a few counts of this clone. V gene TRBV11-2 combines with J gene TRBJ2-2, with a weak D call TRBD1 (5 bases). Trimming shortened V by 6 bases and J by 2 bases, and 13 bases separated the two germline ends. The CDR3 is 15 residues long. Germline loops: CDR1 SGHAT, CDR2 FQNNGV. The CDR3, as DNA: TGTGCCAGCAGACCCGCAGGGCTTAACACCGGGGAGCTGTTTTTT. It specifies CASRPAGLNTGELFF.

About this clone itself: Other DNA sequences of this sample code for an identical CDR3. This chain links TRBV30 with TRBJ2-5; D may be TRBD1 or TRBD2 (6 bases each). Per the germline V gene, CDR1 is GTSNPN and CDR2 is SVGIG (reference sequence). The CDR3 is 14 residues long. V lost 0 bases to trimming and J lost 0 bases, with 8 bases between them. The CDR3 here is CAWSVGGNQETQYF. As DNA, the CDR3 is TGTGCCTGGAGTGTAGGGGGGAACCAAGAGACCCAGTACTTC.

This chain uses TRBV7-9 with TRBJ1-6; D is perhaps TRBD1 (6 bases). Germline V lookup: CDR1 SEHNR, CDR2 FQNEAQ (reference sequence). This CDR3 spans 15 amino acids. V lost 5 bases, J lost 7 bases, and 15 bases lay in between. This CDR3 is CASSGDWTENSPLHF. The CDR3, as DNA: TGTGCCAGCAGCGGAGATTGGACAGAAAATTCACCCCTCCACTTT.

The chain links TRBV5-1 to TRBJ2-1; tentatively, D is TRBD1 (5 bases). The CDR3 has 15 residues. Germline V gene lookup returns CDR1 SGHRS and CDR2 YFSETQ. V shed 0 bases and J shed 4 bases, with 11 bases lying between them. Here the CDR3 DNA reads TGCGCCAGCAGCTTGGGACAGAGTAATTACAATGAGCAGTTCTTC. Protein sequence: CASSLGQSNYNEQFF.

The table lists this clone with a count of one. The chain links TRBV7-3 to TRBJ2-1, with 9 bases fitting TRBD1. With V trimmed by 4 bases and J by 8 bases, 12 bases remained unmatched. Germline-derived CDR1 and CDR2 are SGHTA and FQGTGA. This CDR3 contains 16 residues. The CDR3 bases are TGTGCCAGCAGCTCTCCCACCGGGACAGGGCGGGATGAGCAGTTCTTC. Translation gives CASSSPTGTGRDEQFF.

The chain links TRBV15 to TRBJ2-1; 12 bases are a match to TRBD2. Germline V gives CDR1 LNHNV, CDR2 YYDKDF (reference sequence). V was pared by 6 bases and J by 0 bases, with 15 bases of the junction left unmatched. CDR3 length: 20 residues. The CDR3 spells CATRETGTSGRLSSYNEQFF. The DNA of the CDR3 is TGTGCCACCAGGGAAACCGGGACTAGCGGGCGCCTTAGCTCCTACAATGAGCAGTTCTTC. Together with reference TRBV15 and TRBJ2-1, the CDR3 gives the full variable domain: DAMVIQNPRYQVTQFGKPVTLSCSQTLNHNVMYWYQQKSSQAPKLLFHYYDKDFNNEADTPDNFQSRRPNTSFCFLDIRSPGLGDTAMYLCATRETGTSGRLSSYNEQFFGPGTRLTVL.

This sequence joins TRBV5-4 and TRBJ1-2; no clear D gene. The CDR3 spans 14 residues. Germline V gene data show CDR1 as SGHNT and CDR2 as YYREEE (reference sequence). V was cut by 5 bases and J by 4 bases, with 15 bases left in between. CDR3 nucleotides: TGTGCCAGCAGTCAGGACGGTGCTCCCTATGGCTACACCTTC. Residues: CASSQDGAPYGYTF.

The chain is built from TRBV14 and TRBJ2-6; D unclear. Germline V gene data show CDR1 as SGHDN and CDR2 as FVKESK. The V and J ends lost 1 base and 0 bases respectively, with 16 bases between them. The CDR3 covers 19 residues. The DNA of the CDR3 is TGTGCCAGCAGCCAAGTCCTTACAGCCGTATACTCTGGGGCCAACGTCCTGACTTTC. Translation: CASSQVLTAVYSGANVLTF. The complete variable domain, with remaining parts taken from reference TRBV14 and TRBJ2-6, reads EAGVTQFPSHSVIEKGQTVTLRCDPISGHDNLYWYRRVMGKEIKFLLHFVKESKQDESGMPNNRFLAERTGGTYSTLKVQPAELEDSGVYFCASSQVLTAVYSGANVLTFGAGSRLTVL.

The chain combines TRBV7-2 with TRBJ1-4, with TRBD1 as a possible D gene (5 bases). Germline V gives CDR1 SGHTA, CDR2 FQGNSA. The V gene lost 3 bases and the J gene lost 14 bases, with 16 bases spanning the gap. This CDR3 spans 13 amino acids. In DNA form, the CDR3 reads TGTGCCAGCAGCTTCATGTTTGGGGGTGGGCTGTTTTTT. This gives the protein CASSFMFGGGLFF. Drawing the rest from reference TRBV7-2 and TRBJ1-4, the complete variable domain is GAGVSQSPSNKVTEKGKDVELRCDPISGHTALYWYRQSLGQGLEFLIYFQGNSAPDKSGLPSDRFSAERTGGSVSTLTIQRTQQEDSAVYLCASSFMFGGGLFFGSGTQLSVL.

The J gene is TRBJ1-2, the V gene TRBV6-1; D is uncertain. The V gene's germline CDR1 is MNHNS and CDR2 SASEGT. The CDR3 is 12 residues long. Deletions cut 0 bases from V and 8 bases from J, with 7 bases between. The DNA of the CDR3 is TGTGCCAGCAGTGAAGCGCCGGTGGGCTACACCTTC. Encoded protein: CASSEAPVGYTF.

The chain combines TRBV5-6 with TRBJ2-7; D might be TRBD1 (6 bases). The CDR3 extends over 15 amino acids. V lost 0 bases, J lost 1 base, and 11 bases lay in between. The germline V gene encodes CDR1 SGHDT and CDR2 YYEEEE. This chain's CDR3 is CASSLVGGRSYEQYF. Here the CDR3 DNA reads TGTGCCAGCAGCTTGGTAGGGGGTAGGTCCTACGAGCAGTACTTC.

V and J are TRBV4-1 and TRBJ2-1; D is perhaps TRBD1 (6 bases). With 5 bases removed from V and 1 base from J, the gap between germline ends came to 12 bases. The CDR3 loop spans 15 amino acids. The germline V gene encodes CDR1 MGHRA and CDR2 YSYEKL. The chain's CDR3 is CASSERQESYNEQFF. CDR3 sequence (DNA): TGCGCCAGCAGCGAACGACAGGAATCCTACAATGAGCAGTTCTTC.

In DNA, the CDR3 is TGCGCCAGCAGCTTGGTCAGTGATGCAGATACGCAGTATTTT. Translation gives CASSLVSDADTQYF. The chain joins TRBV5-1 to TRBJ2-3; no firm D call. The V end was cut by 0 bases, the J end by 4 bases, with 9 bases between. Germline CDR1 SGHRS, CDR2 YFSETQ. The CDR3 runs 14 residues. Looking up the rest from reference TRBV5-1 and TRBJ2-3 gives the full variable domain: KAGVTQTPRYLIKTRGQQVTLSCSPISGHRSVSWYQQTPGQGLQFLFEYFSETQRNKGNFPGRFSGRQFSNSRSEMNVSTLELGDSALYLCASSLVSDADTQYFGPGTRLTVL.

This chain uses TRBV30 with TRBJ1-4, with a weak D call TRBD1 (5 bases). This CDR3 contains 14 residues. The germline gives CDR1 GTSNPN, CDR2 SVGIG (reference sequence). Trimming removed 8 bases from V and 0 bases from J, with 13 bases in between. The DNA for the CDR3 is TGTGCCGCACCGGACAAAACAACTAATGAAAAACTGTTTTTT. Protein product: CAAPDKTTNEKLFF.

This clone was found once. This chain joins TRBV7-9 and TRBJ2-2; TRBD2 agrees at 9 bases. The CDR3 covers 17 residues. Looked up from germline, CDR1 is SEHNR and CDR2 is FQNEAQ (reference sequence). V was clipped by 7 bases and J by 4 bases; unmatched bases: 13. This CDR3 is CASTGAGGGASTGELFF. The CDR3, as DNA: TGTGCCAGCACCGGAGCAGGCGGGGGGGCCTCCACCGGGGAGCTGTTTTTT.

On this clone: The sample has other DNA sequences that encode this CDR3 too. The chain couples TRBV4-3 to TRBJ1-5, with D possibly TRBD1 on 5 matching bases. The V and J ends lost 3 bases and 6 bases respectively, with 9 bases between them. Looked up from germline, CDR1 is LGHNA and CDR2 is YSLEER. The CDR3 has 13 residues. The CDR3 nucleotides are TGCGCCAGCAGCCAGGGTGGGGGTCAGCCCCAGCATTTT. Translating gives CASSQGGGQPQHF.

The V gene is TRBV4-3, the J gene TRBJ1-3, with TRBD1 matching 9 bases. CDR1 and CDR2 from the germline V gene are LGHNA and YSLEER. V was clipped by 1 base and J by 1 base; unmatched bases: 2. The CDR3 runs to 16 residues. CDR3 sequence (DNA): TGCGCCAGCAGCCAAGTAGGGACAGGGTCTGGAAACACCATATATTTT. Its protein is CASSQVGTGSGNTIYF.

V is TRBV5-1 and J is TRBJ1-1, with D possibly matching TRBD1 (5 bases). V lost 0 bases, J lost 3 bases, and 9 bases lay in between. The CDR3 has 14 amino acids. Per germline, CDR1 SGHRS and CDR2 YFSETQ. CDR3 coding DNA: TGCGCCAGCAGCTTGGAGTGGGGGGACACTGAAGCTTTCTTT. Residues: CASSLEWGDTEAFF.

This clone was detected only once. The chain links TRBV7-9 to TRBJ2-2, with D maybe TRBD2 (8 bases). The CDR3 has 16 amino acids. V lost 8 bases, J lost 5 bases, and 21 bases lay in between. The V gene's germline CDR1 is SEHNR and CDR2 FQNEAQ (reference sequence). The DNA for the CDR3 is TGTGCCAGCCAACTACCCGGGAGGGGGCGAACCGGGGAGCTGTTTTTT. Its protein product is CASQLPGRGRTGELFF.

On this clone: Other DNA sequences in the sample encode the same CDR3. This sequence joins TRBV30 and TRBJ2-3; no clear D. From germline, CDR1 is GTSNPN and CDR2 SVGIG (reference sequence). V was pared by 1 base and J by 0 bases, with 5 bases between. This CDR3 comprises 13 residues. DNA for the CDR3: TGTGCCTGGAGTGGACGGAGCACAGATACGCAGTATTTT. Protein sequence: CAWSGRSTDTQYF.

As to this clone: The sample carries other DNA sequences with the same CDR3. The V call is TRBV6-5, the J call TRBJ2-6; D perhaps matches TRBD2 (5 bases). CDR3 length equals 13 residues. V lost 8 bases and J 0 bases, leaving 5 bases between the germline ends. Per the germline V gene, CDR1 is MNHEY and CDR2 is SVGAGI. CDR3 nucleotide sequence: TGTGCCAGCCGGGACTCTGGGGCCAACGTCCTGACTTTC. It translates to CASRDSGANVLTF.

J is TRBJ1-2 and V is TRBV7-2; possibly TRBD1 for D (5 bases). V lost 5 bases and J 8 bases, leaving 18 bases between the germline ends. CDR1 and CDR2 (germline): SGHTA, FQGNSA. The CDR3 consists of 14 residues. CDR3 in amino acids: CASSPGGASGGYTF. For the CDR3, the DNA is TGTGCCAGCAGCCCCGGGGGTGCCTCGGGGGGCTACACCTTC.

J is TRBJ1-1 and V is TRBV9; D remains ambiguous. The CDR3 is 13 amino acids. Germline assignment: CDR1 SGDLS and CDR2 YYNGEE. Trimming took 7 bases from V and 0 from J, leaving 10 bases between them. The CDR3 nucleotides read TGTGCCAGCGGACGGATTTTGAACACTGAAGCTTTCTTT. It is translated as CASGRILNTEAFF.

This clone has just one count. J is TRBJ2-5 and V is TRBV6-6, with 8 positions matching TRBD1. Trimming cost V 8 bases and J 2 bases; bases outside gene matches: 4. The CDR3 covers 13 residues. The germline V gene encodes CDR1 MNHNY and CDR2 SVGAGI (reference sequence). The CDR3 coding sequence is TGTGCCAGCGTCCGGACAGGGCAAGAGACCCAGTACTTC. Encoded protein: CASVRTGQETQYF.

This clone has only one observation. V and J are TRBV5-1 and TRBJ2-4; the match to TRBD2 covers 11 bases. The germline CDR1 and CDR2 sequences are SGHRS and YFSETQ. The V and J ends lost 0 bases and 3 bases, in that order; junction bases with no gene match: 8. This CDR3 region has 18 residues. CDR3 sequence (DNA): TGCGCCAGCAGCTTGGATTTAGCGGGAGGGCCGGTCAAAAACATTCAGTACTTC. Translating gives CASSLDLAGGPVKNIQYF.

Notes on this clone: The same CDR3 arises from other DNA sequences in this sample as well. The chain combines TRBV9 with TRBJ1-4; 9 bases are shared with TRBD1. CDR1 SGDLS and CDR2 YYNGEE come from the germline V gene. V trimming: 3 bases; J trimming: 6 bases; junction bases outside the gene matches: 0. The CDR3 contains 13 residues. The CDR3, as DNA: TGTGCCAGCAGCGGGGACAGGGATGAAAAACTGTTTTTT. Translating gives CASSGDRDEKLFF.

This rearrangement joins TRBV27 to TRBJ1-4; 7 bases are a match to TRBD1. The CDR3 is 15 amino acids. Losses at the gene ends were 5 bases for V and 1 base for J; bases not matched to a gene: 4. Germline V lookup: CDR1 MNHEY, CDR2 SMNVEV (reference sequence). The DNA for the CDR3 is TGTGCCAGCAGTCCGCAGGGGGTAACTAATGAAAAACTGTTTTTT. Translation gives CASSPQGVTNEKLFF.

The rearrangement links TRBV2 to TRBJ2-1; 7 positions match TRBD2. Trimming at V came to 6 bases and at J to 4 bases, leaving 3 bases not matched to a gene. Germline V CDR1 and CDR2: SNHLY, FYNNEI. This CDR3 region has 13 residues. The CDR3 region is CASSGGFYNEQFF. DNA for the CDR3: TGTGCCAGCAGCGGGGGGTTTTACAATGAGCAGTTCTTC.